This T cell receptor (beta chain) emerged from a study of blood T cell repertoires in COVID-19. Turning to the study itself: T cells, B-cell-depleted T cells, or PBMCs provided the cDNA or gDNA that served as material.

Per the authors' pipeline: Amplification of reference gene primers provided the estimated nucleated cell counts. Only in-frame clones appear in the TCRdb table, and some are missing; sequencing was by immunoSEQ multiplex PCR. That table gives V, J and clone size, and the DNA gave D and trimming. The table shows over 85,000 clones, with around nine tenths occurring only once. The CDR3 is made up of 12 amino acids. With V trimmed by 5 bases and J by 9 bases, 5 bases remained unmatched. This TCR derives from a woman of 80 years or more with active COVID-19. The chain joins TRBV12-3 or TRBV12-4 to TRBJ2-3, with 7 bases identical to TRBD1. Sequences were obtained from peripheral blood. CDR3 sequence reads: CASSPDRRTQYF. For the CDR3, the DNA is TGTGCCAGCAGTCCGGACAGGCGGACGCAGTATTTT.